This T cell receptor beta chain was captured by sequencing in a study of T cell responses to AZD1222 COVID-19 vaccine. Study details: Recipients boosted at about 4 weeks or about 12 weeks are pooled.

Germline values: CDR1 LGHDT, CDR2 YNNKEL (reference sequence). V lost 1 base and J 2 bases, leaving 11 bases between the germline ends. The CDR3 consists of 15 residues. Remarks on this clone: What it binds is unknown.

Repertoires were generated with immunoSEQ multiplex PCR, while TCRdb's copy carries only in-frame clones and drops some. The table includes about 140,000 clones, roughly 90% detected once. Study-wide results and limits: Donors were largely white British and mainly female; clonal diversity was possibly underestimated. Spike-specific TCR breadth and depth were elevated following two AZD1222 doses. Only 5 or 6 AZD1222 recipients were seropositive at baseline.

Sequenced here: peripheral blood, sampled on day 0 of AZD1222 vaccination. V is TRBV3-1 (or the pseudogene TRBV3-2) and J is TRBJ1-2; D is unresolved. This clonotype originated in an adult in good health. The CDR3 DNA follows: TGTGCCAGCAGCCAAGTTAGGGCAGTAAACTATGGCTACACCTTC. Its translation: CASSQVRAVNYGYTF.